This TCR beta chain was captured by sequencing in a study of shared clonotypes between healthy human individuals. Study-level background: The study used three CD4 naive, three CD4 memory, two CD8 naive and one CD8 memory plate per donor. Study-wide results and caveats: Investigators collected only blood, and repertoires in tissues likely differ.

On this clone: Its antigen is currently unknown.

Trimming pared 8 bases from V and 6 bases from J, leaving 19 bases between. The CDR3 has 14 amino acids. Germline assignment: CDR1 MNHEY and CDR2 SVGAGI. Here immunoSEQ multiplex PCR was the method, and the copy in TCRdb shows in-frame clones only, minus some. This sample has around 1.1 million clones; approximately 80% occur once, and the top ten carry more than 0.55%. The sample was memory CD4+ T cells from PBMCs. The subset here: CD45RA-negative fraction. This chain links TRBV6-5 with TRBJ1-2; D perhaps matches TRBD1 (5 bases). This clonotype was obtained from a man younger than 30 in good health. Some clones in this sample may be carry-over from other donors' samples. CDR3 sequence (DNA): TGTGCCAGCGCGTCCTCGGGGGATTGGGATGGCTACACCTTC. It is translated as CASASSGDWDGYTF.